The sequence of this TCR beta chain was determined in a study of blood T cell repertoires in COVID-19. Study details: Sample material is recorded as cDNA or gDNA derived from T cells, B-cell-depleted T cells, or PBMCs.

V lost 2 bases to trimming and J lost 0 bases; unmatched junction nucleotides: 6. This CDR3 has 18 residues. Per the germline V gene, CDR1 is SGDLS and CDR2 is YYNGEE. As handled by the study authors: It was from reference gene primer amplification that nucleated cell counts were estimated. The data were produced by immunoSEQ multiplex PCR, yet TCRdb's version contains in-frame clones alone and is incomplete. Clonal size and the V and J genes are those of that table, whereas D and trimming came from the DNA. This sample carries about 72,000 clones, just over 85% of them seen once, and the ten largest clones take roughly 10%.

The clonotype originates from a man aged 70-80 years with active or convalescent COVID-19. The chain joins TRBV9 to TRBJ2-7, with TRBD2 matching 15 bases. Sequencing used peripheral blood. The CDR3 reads CASSVSPGLAGGSYEQYF. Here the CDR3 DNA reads TGTGCCAGCAGCGTTTCACCGGGACTAGCGGGAGGCTCCTACGAGCAGTACTTC. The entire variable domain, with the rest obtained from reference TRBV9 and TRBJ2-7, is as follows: DSGVTQTPKHLITATGQRVTLRCSPRSGDLSVYWYQQSLDQGLQFLIQYYNGEERAKGNILERFSAQQFPDLHSELNLSSLELGDSALYFCASSVSPGLAGGSYEQYFGPGTRLTVT.